The rows below give T cell receptor beta chains drawn from one sample of a study of T cell changes during pregnancy in multiple sclerosis. Measured with immunoSEQ multiplex PCR; TCRdb has only the in-frame clones, and not every one. This table has roughly 89,000 clones, 94% appearing once. The sample was peripheral blood, taken after pregnancy. The receptors shown here come from a female donor in good health, enrolled as a control in a pregnancy study. CDR3s include the opening cysteine and the closing phenylalanine or tryptophan. D genes are given only for firm matches. A row's size may be missing; if present it is once, few, many or a size class.

>TRBJ2-3|.|TRBV14|.
CASSYTDTQYF
TGTGCCAGCAGCTACACAGATACGCAGTATTTT
>TRBJ2-7|few|TRBV7-9|.
CASSELGGEQYF
TGTGCCAGCAGCGAGTTGGGAGGCGAGCAGTACTTC
>TRBJ2-5|once|TRBV6-5|.
CASSYTGAVQETQYF
TGTGCCAGCAGTTACACTGGGGCCGTCCAAGAGACCCAGTACTTC
>TRBJ1-2|.|TRBV10-3|.
CAISDGFGSYGYTF
TGTGCCATCAGTGACGGATTTGGGAGCTATGGCTACACCTTC
>TRBJ2-3|.|TRBV11-2|.
CASSLAGRNIGTDTQYF
TGTGCCAGCAGCTTAGCCGGCAGGAACATCGGCACAGATACGCAGTATTTT
>TRBJ2-1|.|TRBV5-4|TRBD2
CAGTSPGLYNEQFF
TGTGCCGGGACTAGCCCGGGATTGTACAATGAGCAGTTCTTC
>TRBJ2-5|.|TRBV5-4|.
CASSPLQGSQETQYF
TGTGCCAGCAGCCCATTACAGGGATCCCAAGAGACCCAGTACTTC
>TRBJ2-3|.|TRBV7-2|.
CASTRRGWRSSTDTQYF
TGTGCCAGCACTCGACGCGGTTGGCGGAGTAGCACAGATACGCAGTATTTT
>TRBJ2-1|.|TRBV29-1|TRBD2
CTGISGSGEQFF
TGCACCGGGATTAGCGGGAGTGGGGAGCAGTTCTTC
>TRBJ2-1|.|TRBV5-4|TRBD2
CASSLISASGSREQFF
TGTGCCAGCAGCTTGATCAGCGCTAGCGGGAGCCGCGAGCAGTTCTTC
>TRBJ2-1|.|TRBV4-1|.
CASTFGPGVYNEQFF
TGCGCCAGCACGTTTGGGCCAGGGGTATACAATGAGCAGTTCTTC
>TRBJ1-5|.|TRBV28|.
CASSSLLGSIPPVSNQPQHF
TGTGCCAGCAGTTCCCTCCTCGGGTCTATTCCCCCCGTTAGCAATCAGCCCCAGCATTTT
>TRBJ2-1|.|TRBV9|.
CASSVLTRNEQFF
TGTGCCAGCAGCGTTCTTACTAGAAATGAGCAGTTCTTC
>TRBJ2-3|.|TRBV10-3|.
CAIRGGTDTQYF
TGTGCCATCAGAGGGGGCACAGATACGCAGTATTTT
>TRBJ2-7|.|TRBV4-1|TRBD1
CASSQPGTGDYEQYF
TGCGCCAGCAGCCAACCCGGGACAGGGGACTACGAGCAGTACTTC
>TRBJ2-7|.|TRBV11-3|.
CASSQGTGSSYEQYF
TGTGCCAGCAGCCAGGGGACGGGCAGCTCCTACGAGCAGTACTTC
>TRBJ2-2|.|TRBV2|.
CASRPGVITGELFF
TGTGCCAGCAGGCCGGGGGTGATCACCGGGGAGCTGTTTTTT
>TRBJ1-1|.|TRBV6-1|.
CASELIPGTEAFF
TGTGCCAGCGAGCTAATCCCCGGCACTGAAGCTTTCTTT
>TRBJ2-7|.|TRBV21-1|.
CASSNFERENYEQYF
TGTGCCAGCAGCAATTTTGAGCGGGAAAACTACGAGCAGTACTTC
>TRBJ2-1|once|TRBV2|TRBD2
CASSATRTSANEQFF
TGTGCCAGCAGTGCAACTCGGACTAGCGCGAATGAGCAGTTCTTC
>TRBJ2-2|.|TRBV27|TRBD1
CASSFRTGAGELFF
TGTGCCAGCAGTTTCCGCACAGGGGCCGGGGAGCTGTTTTTT
>TRBJ2-1|.|TRBV9|.
CASSATGSSYNEQFF
TGTGCCAGCAGCGCAACGGGAAGTTCCTACAATGAGCAGTTCTTC
>TRBJ2-7|.|TRBV18|TRBD1
CASSRNRFGTGAYEQYF
TGTGCCAGCTCACGTAACCGGTTTGGGACAGGGGCCTACGAGCAGTACTTC
>TRBJ1-3|.|TRBV15|.
CATSRDRGLLENTIYF
TGTGCCACCAGCAGAGATCGGGGGTTATTGGAAAACACCATATATTTT
>TRBJ2-1|.|TRBV27|TRBD2
CASSLKVGVGLAGNNEQFF
TGTGCCAGCAGTTTAAAGGTAGGCGTCGGACTAGCGGGTAACAATGAGCAGTTCTTC
>TRBJ2-7|.|TRBV5-1|.
CASSLNGYEQYF
TGCGCCAGCAGCTTGAACGGCTACGAGCAGTACTTC
>TRBJ2-5|.|TRBV28|.
CASSPRTPPGKTQYF
TGTGCCAGCAGCCCCCGGACACCGCCAGGGAAGACCCAGTACTTC
>TRBJ2-7|.|TRBV4-1|.
CASSQGAGEQYF
TGCGCCAGCAGCCAAGGGGCCGGAGAGCAGTACTTC